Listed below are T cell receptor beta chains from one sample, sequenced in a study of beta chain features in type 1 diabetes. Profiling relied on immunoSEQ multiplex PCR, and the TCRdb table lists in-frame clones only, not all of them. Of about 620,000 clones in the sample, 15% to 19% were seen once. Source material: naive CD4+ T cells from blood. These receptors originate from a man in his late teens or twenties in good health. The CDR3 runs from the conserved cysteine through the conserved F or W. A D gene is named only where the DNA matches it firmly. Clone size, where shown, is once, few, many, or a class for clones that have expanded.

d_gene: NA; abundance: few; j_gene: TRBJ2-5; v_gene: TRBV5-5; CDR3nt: TGTGCCAGCAGCCTACCTGGCAGGGGACATCAAGAGACCCAGTACTTC; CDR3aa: CASSLPGRGHQETQYF
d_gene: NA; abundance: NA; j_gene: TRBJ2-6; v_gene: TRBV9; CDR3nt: TGTGCCAGCAGCCCGAGTGGGGCTGGGGCCAACGTCCTGACTTTC; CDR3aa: CASSPSGAGANVLTF
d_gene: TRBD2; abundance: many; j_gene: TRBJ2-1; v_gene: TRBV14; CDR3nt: TGTGCCAGCAGCCAAGATTTGGCGGGAGGTCACAATGAGCAGTTCTTC; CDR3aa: CASSQDLAGGHNEQFF
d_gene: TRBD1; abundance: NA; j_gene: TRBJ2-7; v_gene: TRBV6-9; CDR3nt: TGTGCCAGCAGTTATAGGAGACAGGGCCACGAGCAGTACTTC; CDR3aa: CASSYRRQGHEQYF
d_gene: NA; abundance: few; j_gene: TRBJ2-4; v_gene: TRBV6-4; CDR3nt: TGTGCCAGCAGTGAAACGAGAGAAAACATTCAGTACTTC; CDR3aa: CASSETRENIQYF
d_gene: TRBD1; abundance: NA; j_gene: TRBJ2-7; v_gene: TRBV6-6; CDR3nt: TGTGCCAGCAGTCCGGGACAGAGAACCTACGAGCAGTACTTC; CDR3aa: CASSPGQRTYEQYF
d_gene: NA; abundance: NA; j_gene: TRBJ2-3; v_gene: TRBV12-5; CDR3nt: TGTGCTAGTGGTATGGTCATCTGGGGGGCCCGGAGCACAGATACGCAGTATTTT; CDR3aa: CASGMVIWGARSTDTQYF
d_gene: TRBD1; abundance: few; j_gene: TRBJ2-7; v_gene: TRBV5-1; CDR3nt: TGCGCCAGCAGCTCGACAGGGTGGGACTACGAGCAGTACTTC; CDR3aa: CASSSTGWDYEQYF
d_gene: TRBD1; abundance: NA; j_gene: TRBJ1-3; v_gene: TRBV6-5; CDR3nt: TGTGCCAGCAGTTACTCCCGGGGACAGGCTGGAAACACCATATATTTT; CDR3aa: CASSYSRGQAGNTIYF
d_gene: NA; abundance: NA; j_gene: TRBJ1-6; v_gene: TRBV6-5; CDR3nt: TGTGCCAGCAGTCCCAGGACAGTTCAAACTTCACCCCTCCACTTT; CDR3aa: CASSPRTVQTSPLHF
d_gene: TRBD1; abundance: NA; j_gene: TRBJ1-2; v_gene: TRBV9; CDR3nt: TGTGCCAGCAGCGGTGGACAGGGGGCTAGTGGCTACACCTTC; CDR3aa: CASSGGQGASGYTF
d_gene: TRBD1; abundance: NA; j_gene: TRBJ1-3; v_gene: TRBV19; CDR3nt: TGTGCCAGTAGTCCGGGACAGGCTGGAAACACCATATATTTT; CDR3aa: CASSPGQAGNTIYF
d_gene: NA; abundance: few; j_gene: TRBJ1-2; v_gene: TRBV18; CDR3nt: TGTGCCAGCTCACCACCGGGGTATGGGACCGTCTATGGCTACACCTTC; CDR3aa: CASSPPGYGTVYGYTF
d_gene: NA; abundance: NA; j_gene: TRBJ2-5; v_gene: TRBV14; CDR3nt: TGTGCCAGCAGCCAACCGACCCCCCAGACCCAGTACTTC; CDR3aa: CASSQPTPQTQYF
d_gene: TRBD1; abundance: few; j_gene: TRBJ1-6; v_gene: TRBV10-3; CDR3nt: TGTGCCATCTCACAGGGGGCAAGAAATTCACCCCTCCACTTT; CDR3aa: CAISQGARNSPLHF
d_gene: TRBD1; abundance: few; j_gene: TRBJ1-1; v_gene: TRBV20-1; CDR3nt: TGCAGTGCTAACAGGGGTGAAGCTTTCTTT; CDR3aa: CSANRGEAFF
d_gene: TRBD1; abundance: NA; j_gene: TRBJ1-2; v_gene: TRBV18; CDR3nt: TGTGCCAGCTCAGAGGACAGGGTGAATGGCTACACCTTC; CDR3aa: CASSEDRVNGYTF
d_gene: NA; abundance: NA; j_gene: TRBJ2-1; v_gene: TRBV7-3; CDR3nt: TGTGCCAGCAGCCCTACCAGCCTTAGTGAGCAGTTCTTC; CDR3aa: CASSPTSLSEQFF
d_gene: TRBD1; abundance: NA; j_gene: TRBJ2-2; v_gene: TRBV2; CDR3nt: TGTGCCAGCACTTCTACAGGGGCGAACACCGGGGAGCTGTTTTTT; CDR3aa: CASTSTGANTGELFF
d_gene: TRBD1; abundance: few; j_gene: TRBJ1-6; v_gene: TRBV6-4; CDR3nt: TGTGCCAGCAGTACAGGGGGCAGATCACCCCTCCACTTT; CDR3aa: CASSTGGRSPLHF
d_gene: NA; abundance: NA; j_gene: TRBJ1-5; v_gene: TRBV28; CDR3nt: TGTGCCAGCAGTTCGCACCCCTCCGGTAGCAATCAGCCCCAGCATTTT; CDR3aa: CASSSHPSGSNQPQHF
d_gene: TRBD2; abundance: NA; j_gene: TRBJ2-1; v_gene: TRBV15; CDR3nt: TGTGCCACCAGCAGAGAGACGACTAGCGGGAGTAATGAGCAGTTCTTC; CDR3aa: CATSRETTSGSNEQFF
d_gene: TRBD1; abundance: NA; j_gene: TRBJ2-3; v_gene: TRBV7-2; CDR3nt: TGTGCCAGCAGCTTGGACAGGGGCACAGATACGCAGTATTTT; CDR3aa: CASSLDRGTDTQYF
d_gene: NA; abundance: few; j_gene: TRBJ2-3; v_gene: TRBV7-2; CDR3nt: TGTGCCAGCAGCTTATCCGGGCCGGGAATTTTGTATTTT; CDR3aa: CASSLSGPGILYF
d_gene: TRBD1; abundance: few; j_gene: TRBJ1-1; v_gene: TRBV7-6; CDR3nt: TGTGCCAGCAGCTTCTTAACACCGGGACAGTTCTACACTGAAGCTTTCTTT; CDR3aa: CASSFLTPGQFYTEAFF
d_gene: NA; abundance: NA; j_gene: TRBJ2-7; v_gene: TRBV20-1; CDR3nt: TGCAGTGCCAGTCGGGACTACGAGCAGTACTTC; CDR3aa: CSASRDYEQYF
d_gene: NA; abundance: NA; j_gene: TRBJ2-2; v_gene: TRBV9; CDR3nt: TGTGCCAGCAGCGTATGGAATTTGGGGGAGCTGTTTTTT; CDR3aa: CASSVWNLGELFF
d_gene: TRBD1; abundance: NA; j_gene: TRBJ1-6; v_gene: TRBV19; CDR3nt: TGTGCCAGTAGTTCTACGGGACAGGGGGATTCACCCCTCCACTTT; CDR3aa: CASSSTGQGDSPLHF
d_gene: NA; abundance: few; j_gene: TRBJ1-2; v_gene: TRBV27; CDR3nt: TGTGCCACGCTGGGGGGCTTTGGTGGCTACACCTTC; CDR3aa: CATLGGFGGYTF
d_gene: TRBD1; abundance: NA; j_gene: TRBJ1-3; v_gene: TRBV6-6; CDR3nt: TGTGCCAGCAGTTACCGGGACAGCCCTGGAAACACCATATATTTT; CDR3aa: CASSYRDSPGNTIYF
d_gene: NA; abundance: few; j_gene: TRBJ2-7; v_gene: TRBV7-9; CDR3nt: TGTGCCAGCAGCTCCCCTAGGGGAACCTACGAGCAGTACTTC; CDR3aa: CASSSPRGTYEQYF
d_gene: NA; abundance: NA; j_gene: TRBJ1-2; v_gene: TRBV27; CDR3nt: TGTGCCAGCAGGATTACCCAAGCGGGGTATGGCTACACCTTC; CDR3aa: CASRITQAGYGYTF
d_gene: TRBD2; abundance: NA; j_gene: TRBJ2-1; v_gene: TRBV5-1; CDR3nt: TGCGCCAGCAGCTTGACTAGCGGGAGCCACAATGAGCAGTTCTTC; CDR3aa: CASSLTSGSHNEQFF
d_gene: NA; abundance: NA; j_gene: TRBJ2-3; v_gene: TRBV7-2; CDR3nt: TGTGCCAGCAGCCAAGGGGGTCACCGCCTCACAGATACGCAGTATTTT; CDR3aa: CASSQGGHRLTDTQYF
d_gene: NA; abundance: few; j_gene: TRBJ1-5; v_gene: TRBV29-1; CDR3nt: TGCAGCGTCCCGACTGGTAGCAATCAGCCCCAGCATTTT; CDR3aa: CSVPTGSNQPQHF
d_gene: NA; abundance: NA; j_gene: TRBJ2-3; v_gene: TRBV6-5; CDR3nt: TGTGCCAGCAGTTGGAGCACAGATACGCAGTATTTT; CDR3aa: CASSWSTDTQYF
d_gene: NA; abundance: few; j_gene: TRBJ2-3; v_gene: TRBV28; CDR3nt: TGTGCCAGCCCGCCACCGGGGCCCACTAGCACAGATACGCAGTATTTT; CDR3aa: CASPPPGPTSTDTQYF
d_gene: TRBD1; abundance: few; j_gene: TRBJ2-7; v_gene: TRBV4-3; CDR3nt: TGCGCCAGCAGCAAGGACAGGGGCCCCTACGAGCAGTACTTC; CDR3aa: CASSKDRGPYEQYF
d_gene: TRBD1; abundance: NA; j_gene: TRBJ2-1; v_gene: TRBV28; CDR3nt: TGTGCCAGCAGTTTAACAGGGGTTTACAATGAGCAGTTCTTC; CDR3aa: CASSLTGVYNEQFF
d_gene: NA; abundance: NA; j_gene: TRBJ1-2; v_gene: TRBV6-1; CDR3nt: TGTGCCAGCAGTGAAGGGCTTCCTAACTATGGCTACACCTTC; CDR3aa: CASSEGLPNYGYTF
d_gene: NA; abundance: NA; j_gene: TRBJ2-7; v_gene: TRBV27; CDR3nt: TGTGCCAGCAGGCCTTGGAGGGACAAGACCTACGAGCAGTACTTC; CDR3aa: CASRPWRDKTYEQYF
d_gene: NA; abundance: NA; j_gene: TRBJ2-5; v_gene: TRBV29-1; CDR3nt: TGCAGCGTTGAAAGTGTGACCCAGTACTTC; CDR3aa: CSVESVTQYF
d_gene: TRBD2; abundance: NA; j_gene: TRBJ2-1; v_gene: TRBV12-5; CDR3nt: TGTGCTAGTGGTTTGGTACCAGGGATAGCGGGAGGGCCGCAGAATGAGCAGTTCTTC; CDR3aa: CASGLVPGIAGGPQNEQFF
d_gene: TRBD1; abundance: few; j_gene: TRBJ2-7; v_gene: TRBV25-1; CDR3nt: TGTGCCAGCAGGGACAGGGGGCGGGAGGAGCAGTACTTC; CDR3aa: CASRDRGREEQYF
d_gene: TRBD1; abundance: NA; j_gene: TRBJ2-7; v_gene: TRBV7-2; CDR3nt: TGTGCCAGCAGCGCGACAGGGAACTCTTACGAGCAGTACTTC; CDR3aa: CASSATGNSYEQYF
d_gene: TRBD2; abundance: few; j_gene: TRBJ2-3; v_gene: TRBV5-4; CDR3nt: TGTGCCAGCAGCCCCCGGGGGGGAAGGGCAGATACGCAGTATTTT; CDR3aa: CASSPRGGRADTQYF
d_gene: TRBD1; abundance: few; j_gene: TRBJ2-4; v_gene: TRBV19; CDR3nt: TGTGCCAGTACCCGACAGGGGGCGGCCAAAAACATTCAGTACTTC; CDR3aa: CASTRQGAAKNIQYF
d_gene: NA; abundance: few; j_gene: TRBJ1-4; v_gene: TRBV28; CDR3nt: TGTGCCAGCAGTTTAAGACGCGAAAAACTGTTTTTT; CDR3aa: CASSLRREKLFF